The 28 T cell receptor beta chains presented below share a single source sample, sequenced in a study of blood T cell repertoires in COVID-19. TCRdb keeps only in-frame clones here, not all; method: immunoSEQ multiplex PCR. In the table there are roughly 340,000 clones, roughly 90% of which are singletons. Sequences were obtained from peripheral blood. The receptors stem from a young woman with COVID-19, enrolled during active disease.

Concerning this clone: At one boundary the junction diverges from the germline segment, which might be a read error. This sequence joins TRBV7-8 and TRBJ2-2; D is unresolved. Germline CDR1 SGHVS, CDR2 FQNEAQ. The CDR3 covers 16 residues. The CDR3 sequence is CASSQRSTQNSGELFF. The CDR3 DNA is TGTGCCAGCAGCCAAAGAAGCACCCAGAACAGCGGGGAGCTGTTTTTT.

This clone was seen just once. The chain combines TRBV28 with TRBJ2-5; D call uncertain. V was trimmed by 3 bases and J by 3 bases, leaving 8 bases between them. Per the germline V gene, CDR1 is MDHEN and CDR2 is SYDVKM. The CDR3 is 13 amino acids. CDR3 amino acids: CASSLWAKETQYF. CDR3 sequence (DNA): TGTGCCAGCAGTTTGTGGGCAAAAGAGACCCAGTACTTC.

The chain links TRBV21-1 to TRBJ2-7; the DNA was not compared with TRBD2, the D call given in the table. TRBV21-1 is a listed pseudogene. The CDR3 totals 15 residues. CDR3 region: CASSEIRTSGYEQYV. The CDR3 DNA is TGTGCCAGCAGCGAAATACGGACTAGCGGCTACGAGCAGTACGTC.

The chain carries TRBV6-6 and TRBJ2-1; TRBD2 is a possible D gene (6 bases). This CDR3 has 13 residues. The germline V gene has CDR1 MNHNY and CDR2 SVGAGI (reference sequence). Trimming took 8 bases from V and 8 from J, leaving 16 bases between them. DNA for the CDR3: TGTGCCAGCCGGGACTCCGAGGTCGATGAGCAGTTCTTC. Encoded protein: CASRDSEVDEQFF.

The rearrangement links TRBV6-1 to TRBJ2-4, with no clear D. The CDR3 is made up of 15 amino acids. In germline, CDR1 is MNHNS, CDR2 SASEGT. V was cut by 1 base and J by 6 bases, with 13 bases left in between. The CDR3 loop reads CASSEVGRPTNIQYF. DNA for the CDR3: TGTGCCAGCAGTGAAGTCGGCAGGCCTACAAACATTCAGTACTTC.

The chain is built from TRBV24-1 and TRBJ2-5, with D possibly matching TRBD2 (6 bases). This CDR3 is built from 14 residues. CDR1 KGHDR and CDR2 SFDVKD come from the germline V gene. V dropped 4 bases and J dropped 1 base, with 9 bases sitting between them. Here the CDR3 DNA reads TGTGCCACCAGTGACCGGGACTTCCAAGAGACCCAGTACTTC. Amino acids: CATSDRDFQETQYF.

V is TRBV5-1 and J is TRBJ1-1, with TRBD1 matching over 9 bases. V lost 0 bases to trimming and J lost 0 bases; unmatched junction nucleotides: 6. The germline gives CDR1 SGHRS, CDR2 YFSETQ. The CDR3 has 17 residues. CDR3 amino acids: CASSLGTGVYMNTEAFF. The CDR3 bases are TGCGCCAGCAGCTTGGGGACAGGGGTCTACATGAACACTGAAGCTTTCTTT.

The gene calls are TRBV24-1 and TRBJ2-1; TRBD2 aligns across 7 bases. The germline CDR1 and CDR2 sequences are KGHDR and SFDVKD. Trimming at V came to 2 bases and at J to 4 bases, leaving 4 bases not matched to a gene. The CDR3 has 15 amino acids. The CDR3 DNA follows: TGTGCCACCAGTGATTCTGTCGGGGGGTACAATGAGCAGTTCTTC. Translating it yields CATSDSVGGYNEQFF.

The chain links TRBV11-2 to TRBJ1-1; weak D call: TRBD1 (6 bases). Per the germline V gene, CDR1 is SGHAT and CDR2 is FQNNGV. This CDR3 has 14 amino acids. V was clipped by 0 bases and J by 5 bases, with 10 bases between them. This CDR3 is CASSLEGGGTEAFF. DNA of the CDR3: TGTGCCAGCAGCTTAGAAGGGGGAGGGACTGAAGCTTTCTTT.

The J gene is TRBJ2-3, the V gene TRBV6-5, with a possible D match to TRBD2 (6 bases). The germline gives CDR1 MNHEY, CDR2 SVGAGI. CDR3 length: 13 amino acids. Deletions cut 2 bases from V and 3 bases from J, with 6 bases between. This chain's CDR3 is CASSYGTTDTQYF. Here the CDR3 DNA reads TGTGCCAGCAGTTACGGGACTACAGATACGCAGTATTTT.

Concerning this clone: The same CDR3 also results from other DNA sequences found in this sample. The chain is built from TRBV5-1 and TRBJ2-3; TRBD2 agrees at 9 bases. The ends lost 4 bases at V and 6 bases at J; junction bases unmatched: 6. CDR1 and CDR2 (germline): SGHRS, YFSETQ. CDR3 size: 14 residues. The CDR3 nucleotides read TGCGCCAGCAGCCCCGGACTAGCGACTGATACGCAGTATTTT. This codes for CASSPGLATDTQYF.

For the CDR3, the DNA is TGTGCCAGCAGTTCGGGACAGGGGACAAACTATGGCTACACCTTC. Encoded protein: CASSSGQGTNYGYTF. This chain uses TRBV6-5 with TRBJ1-2, with 10 positions matching TRBD1. The CDR3 runs to 15 residues. After removal of 4 bases from V and 2 bases from J, the junction contained 4 bases not matched to a gene. From germline, CDR1 is MNHEY and CDR2 SVGAGI.

The chain links TRBV3-1 (or the pseudogene TRBV3-2) to TRBJ1-1; 7 positions match TRBD1. The CDR3 is 14 residues long. J was trimmed by 11 bases and V by 1 base; bases with no gene match: 10. Germline V lookup: CDR1 LGHDT, CDR2 YNNKEL (reference sequence). Here the CDR3 reads CASSQVWQQGTAFF. CDR3 nucleotide sequence: TGTGCCAGCAGCCAAGTGTGGCAACAGGGGACGGCTTTCTTT.

This clone has only a few counts. This rearrangement joins TRBV6-5 to TRBJ1-1; D is unclear. From germline, CDR1 is MNHEY and CDR2 SVGAGI. Trimming removed 2 bases from V and 6 bases from J, with 7 bases in between. There are 12 residues in the CDR3. Here the CDR3 DNA reads TGTGCCAGCAGTTACGGCCAAGCTGAAGCTTTCTTT. Amino acid sequence: CASSYGQAEAFF.

The chain recombines TRBV2 with TRBJ2-7; maybe TRBD2 (6 bases). The CDR3 is made up of 13 amino acids. The germline V and J ends were trimmed by 6 bases and 0 bases, with 9 bases remaining between them. Germline V lookup: CDR1 SNHLY, CDR2 FYNNEI. The CDR3 here is CASRGTVSYEQYF. In DNA, the CDR3 is TGTGCCAGCAGAGGGACTGTCTCCTACGAGCAGTACTTC.

The V and J genes are TRBV6-1 and TRBJ2-3; a possible D gene is TRBD2 (6 bases). CDR1 and CDR2 (germline): MNHNS, SASEGT. The ends were cut back, 2 bases at V and 5 bases at J, with 17 bases in the middle. The CDR3 is made up of 16 amino acids. The CDR3 nucleotides are TGTGCCAGCAGTGAAAGGGGCGGGGTCAACATAGATACGCAGTATTTT. Its translation is CASSERGGVNIDTQYF.

V usage is TRBV6-6 and J usage is TRBJ2-4; TRBD1 aligns across 10 bases. Germline V lookup: CDR1 MNHNY, CDR2 SVGAGI (reference sequence). The J segment lost 4 bases and the V segment lost 6 bases, leaving 9 bases of the junction unmatched. CDR3 length equals 16 residues. The CDR3 region is CASSPGQGLLKNIQYF. Here the CDR3 DNA reads TGTGCCAGCAGCCCGGGACAGGGGTTATTAAAAAACATTCAGTACTTC.

This rearrangement joins TRBV6-2 or TRBV6-3 to TRBJ2-7, with 7 bases fitting TRBD1. The CDR3 is 14 residues long. Unmatched junction bases numbered 6, after V lost 6 bases and J lost 1 base. Germline assignment: CDR1 MNHEY and CDR2 SVGEGT. The CDR3 loop reads CASSRQGGSYEQYF. The CDR3 nucleotides are TGTGCCAGCAGCAGACAGGGTGGGTCCTACGAGCAGTACTTC.

The chain joins TRBV6-2 or TRBV6-3 to TRBJ2-7; the match to TRBD2 covers 12 bases. The CDR3 has 16 amino acids. Per germline, CDR1 MNHEY and CDR2 SVGEGT. The V segment lost 2 bases and the J segment 3 bases; nucleotides outside the gene matches: 5. CDR3 in amino acids: CASSYRLAGADYEQYF. CDR3 DNA sequence: TGTGCCAGCAGTTACCGACTAGCGGGGGCTGACTACGAGCAGTACTTC.

This chain uses TRBV6-6 with TRBJ1-3, with a possible D match to TRBD1 (6 bases). Trimming stripped 3 bases from V and 1 base from J, with 10 bases between. The CDR3 consists of 15 residues. Germline loops: CDR1 MNHNY, CDR2 SVGAGI (reference sequence). CDR3 nucleotide sequence: TGTGCCAGCAGTTATTCAGGGGAATCTGGAAACACCATATATTTT. Translation gives CASSYSGESGNTIYF.

V is TRBV20-1 and J is TRBJ2-1, with 11 positions matching TRBD1. The CDR3 totals 14 residues. CDR1 and CDR2 (germline): DFQATT, SNEGSKA (reference sequence). Germline trimming cut 3 bases from V and 12 bases from J; bases unmatched to any gene: 10. The CDR3 nucleotides read TGCAGTGCTAGTCGCGGACAGGGGGCGGGAGGGCAGTTCTTC. Translation: CSASRGQGAGGQFF.

The gene calls are TRBV28 and TRBJ2-7, with 10 bases lining up with TRBD2. The CDR3 extends over 15 amino acids. The V gene end was trimmed by 1 base and the J gene end by 2 bases; junction bases not matched to a gene: 2. Germline-derived CDR1 and CDR2 are MDHEN and SYDVKM. The CDR3 sequence: CASSLSSGGAYEQYF. CDR3 sequence (DNA): TGTGCCAGCAGTTTATCCAGCGGGGGGGCCTACGAGCAGTACTTC.

This chain uses TRBV10-2 with TRBJ1-1; D perhaps matches TRBD1 (6 bases). Between the trimmed V and J ends, which lost 9 bases and 3 bases, there was a span of 20 bases. Germline V gives CDR1 WSHSY, CDR2 SAAADI. The CDR3 loop spans 15 amino acids. The CDR3 sequence: CASKVTGKSDTEAFF. The CDR3 DNA is TGCGCCAGTAAAGTAACAGGGAAGTCGGACACTGAAGCTTTCTTT.

This clone occurred once. V and J are TRBV15 and TRBJ1-1; D remains unclear. Per the germline V gene, CDR1 is LNHNV and CDR2 is YYDKDF (reference sequence). CDR3 length: 16 residues. V lost 0 bases and J 6 bases, leaving 17 bases between the germline ends. The CDR3 sequence: CATSRDQREVMSEAFF. DNA for the CDR3: TGTGCCACCAGCAGAGATCAGAGAGAGGTAATGTCTGAAGCTTTCTTT.

V gene TRBV5-8 combines with J gene TRBJ2-7; 7 bases match TRBD1. The CDR3 consists of 14 residues. From germline, CDR1 is SGHTS and CDR2 YDEGEE. J lost 7 bases, V lost 1 base, and 8 bases had no gene match. CDR3 sequence: CASSLSGGNGEQYF. The CDR3 DNA is TGTGCCAGCAGCTTGTCAGGGGGAAATGGGGAGCAGTACTTC.

The chain combines TRBV19 with TRBJ2-2; 10 bases agree with TRBD2. CDR3 length equals 17 residues. The germline V gene has CDR1 LNHDA and CDR2 SQIVND (reference sequence). The V gene end was trimmed by 4 bases and the J gene end by 3 bases; junction bases not matched to a gene: 8. CDR3 region: CASSRLPSGGDTGELFF. Written as DNA, the CDR3 is TGTGCCAGTAGTAGACTCCCGAGCGGGGGGGACACCGGGGAGCTGTTTTTT.

The chain is built from TRBV2 and TRBJ2-7; D perhaps matches TRBD2 (7 bases). CDR3 size: 15 residues. V was clipped by 0 bases and J by 0 bases, with 9 bases between them. Germline V gene lookup returns CDR1 SNHLY and CDR2 FYNNEI. The CDR3: CASSEAGGRSYEQYF. CDR3 DNA sequence: TGTGCCAGCAGTGAAGCGGGGGGGCGCTCCTACGAGCAGTACTTC.

The V and J genes are TRBV18 and TRBJ1-1; no firm D call. V was shortened by 3 bases and J by 4 bases, with 15 bases between the two germline ends. This CDR3 region has 15 residues. CDR1 and CDR2 (germline): KGHSH, LQKENI. CDR3 sequence: CASSPVRLGSTEAFF. Written as DNA, the CDR3 is TGTGCCAGCTCACCGGTCCGTCTCGGGAGCACTGAAGCTTTCTTT.